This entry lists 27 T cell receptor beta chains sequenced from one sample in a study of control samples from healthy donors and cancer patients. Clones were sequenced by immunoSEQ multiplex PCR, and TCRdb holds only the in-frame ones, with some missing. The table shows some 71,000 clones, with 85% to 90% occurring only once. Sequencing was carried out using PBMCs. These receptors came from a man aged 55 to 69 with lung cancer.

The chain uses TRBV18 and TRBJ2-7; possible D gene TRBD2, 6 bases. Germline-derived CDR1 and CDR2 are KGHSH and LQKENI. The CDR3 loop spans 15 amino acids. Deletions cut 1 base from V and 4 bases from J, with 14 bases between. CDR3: CASSPRNGGGYEQYV. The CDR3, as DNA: TGTGCCAGCTCACCACGAAATGGAGGAGGGTACGAGCAGTACGTC.

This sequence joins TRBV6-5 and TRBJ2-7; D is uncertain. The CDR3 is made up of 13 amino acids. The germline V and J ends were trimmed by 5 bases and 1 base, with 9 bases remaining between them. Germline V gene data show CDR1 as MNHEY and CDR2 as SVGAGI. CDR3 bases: TGTGCCAGCAGTCCCGACGGGTCCTACGAGCAGTACGTC. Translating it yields CASSPDGSYEQYV.

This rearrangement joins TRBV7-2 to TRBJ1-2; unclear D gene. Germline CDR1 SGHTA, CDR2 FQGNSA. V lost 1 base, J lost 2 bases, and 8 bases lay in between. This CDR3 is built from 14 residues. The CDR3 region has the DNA TGTGCCAGCAGCTTAGAGACCAGAAACTATGGCTACACCTTC. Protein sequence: CASSLETRNYGYTF.

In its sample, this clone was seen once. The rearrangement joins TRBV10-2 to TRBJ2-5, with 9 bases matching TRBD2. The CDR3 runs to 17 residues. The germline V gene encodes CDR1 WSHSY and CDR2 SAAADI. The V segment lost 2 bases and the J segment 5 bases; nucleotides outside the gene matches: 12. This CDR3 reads CASSEIVAGAAAETQYF. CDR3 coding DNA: TGCGCCAGCAGTGAGATAGTAGCGGGGGCCGCCGCGGAGACCCAGTACTTC.

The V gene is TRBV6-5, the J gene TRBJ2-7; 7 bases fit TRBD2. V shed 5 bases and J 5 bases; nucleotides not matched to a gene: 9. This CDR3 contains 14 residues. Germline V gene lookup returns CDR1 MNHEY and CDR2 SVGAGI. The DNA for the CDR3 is TGTGCCAGCAGTCTATTGGGGGGGTTAAACGAGCAGTACTTC. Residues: CASSLLGGLNEQYF.

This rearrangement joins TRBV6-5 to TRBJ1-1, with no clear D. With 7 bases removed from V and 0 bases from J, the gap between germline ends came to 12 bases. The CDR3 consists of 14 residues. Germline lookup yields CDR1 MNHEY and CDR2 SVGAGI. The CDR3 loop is CASKDGLMNTEAFF. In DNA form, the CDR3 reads TGTGCCAGCAAGGACGGCCTCATGAACACTGAAGCTTTCTTT.

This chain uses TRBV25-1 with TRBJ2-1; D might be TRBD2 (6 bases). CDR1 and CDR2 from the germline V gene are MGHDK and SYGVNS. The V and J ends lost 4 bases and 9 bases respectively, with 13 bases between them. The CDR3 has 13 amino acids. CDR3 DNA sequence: TGTGCCAGCAGTGCGGCGGGACGGCTTGAGCAGTTCTTC. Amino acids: CASSAAGRLEQFF.

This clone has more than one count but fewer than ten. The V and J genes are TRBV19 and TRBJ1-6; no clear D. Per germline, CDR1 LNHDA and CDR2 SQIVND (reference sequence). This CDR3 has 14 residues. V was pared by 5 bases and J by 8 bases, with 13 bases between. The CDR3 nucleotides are TGTGCCAGTAGTGACCCGGCTGCTGATTCACCCCTCCACTTT. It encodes CASSDPAADSPLHF.

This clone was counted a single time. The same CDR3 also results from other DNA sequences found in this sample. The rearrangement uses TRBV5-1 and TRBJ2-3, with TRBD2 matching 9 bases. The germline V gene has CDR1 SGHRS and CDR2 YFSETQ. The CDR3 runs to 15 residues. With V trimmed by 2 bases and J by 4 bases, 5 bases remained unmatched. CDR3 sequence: CASSFGGGASDTQYF. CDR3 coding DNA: TGCGCCAGCAGCTTCGGCGGGGGGGCCTCAGATACGCAGTATTTT.

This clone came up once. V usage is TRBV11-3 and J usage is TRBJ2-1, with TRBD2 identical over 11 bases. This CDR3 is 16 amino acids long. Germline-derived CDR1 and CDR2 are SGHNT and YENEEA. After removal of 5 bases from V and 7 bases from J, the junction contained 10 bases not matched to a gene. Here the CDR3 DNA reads TGTGCCAGCAGCCGAGGTAGCGGGGGGGCCGGGAATGAGCAGTTCTTC. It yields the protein CASSRGSGGAGNEQFF.

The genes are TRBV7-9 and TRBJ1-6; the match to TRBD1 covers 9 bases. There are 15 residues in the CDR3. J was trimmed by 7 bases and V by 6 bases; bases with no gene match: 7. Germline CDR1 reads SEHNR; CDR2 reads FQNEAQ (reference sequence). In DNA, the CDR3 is TGTGCCAGCAGAACGACAGGGGGGACAAATTCACCCCTCCACTTT. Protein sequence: CASRTTGGTNSPLHF.

The CDR3 coding sequence is TGTGCCAGCAATAAGGGAGCCAATGAAAAACTGTTTTTT. This gives the protein CASNKGANEKLFF. This chain connects TRBV25-1 to TRBJ1-4; no definite D call. Germline lookup yields CDR1 MGHDK and CDR2 SYGVNS. This CDR3 has 13 residues. V lost 7 bases and J 5 bases, leaving 11 bases between the germline ends.

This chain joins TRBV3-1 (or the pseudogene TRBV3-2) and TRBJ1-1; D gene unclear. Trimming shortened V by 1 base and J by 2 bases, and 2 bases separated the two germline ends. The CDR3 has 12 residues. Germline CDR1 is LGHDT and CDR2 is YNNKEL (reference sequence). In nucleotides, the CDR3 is TGTGCCAGCAGCCAAGTAAACACTGAAGCTTTCTTT. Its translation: CASSQVNTEAFF.

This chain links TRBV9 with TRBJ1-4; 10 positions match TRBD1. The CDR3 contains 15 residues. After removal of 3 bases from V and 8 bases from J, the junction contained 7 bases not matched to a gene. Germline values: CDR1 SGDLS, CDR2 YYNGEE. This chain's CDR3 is CASSGADRGREKLFF. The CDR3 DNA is TGTGCCAGCAGCGGGGCCGACAGGGGGCGAGAAAAACTGTTTTTT.

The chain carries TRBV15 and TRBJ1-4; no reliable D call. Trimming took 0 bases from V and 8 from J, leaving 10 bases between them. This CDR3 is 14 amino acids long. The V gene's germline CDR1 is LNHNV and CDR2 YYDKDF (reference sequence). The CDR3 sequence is CATSRDSVKEKLFF. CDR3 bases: TGTGCCACCAGCAGAGATTCGGTGAAGGAAAAACTGTTTTTT.

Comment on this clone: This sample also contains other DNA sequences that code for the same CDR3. CDR3 bases: TGCGCCAGCAGCTTGGCGCCCGGGGGCAATCAGCCCCAGCATTTT. This translates into CASSLAPGGNQPQHF. The genes are TRBV5-1 and TRBJ1-5, with D hard to call. V was trimmed by 0 bases and J by 2 bases, leaving 9 bases between them. The V gene's germline CDR1 is SGHRS and CDR2 YFSETQ. The CDR3 runs to 15 residues.

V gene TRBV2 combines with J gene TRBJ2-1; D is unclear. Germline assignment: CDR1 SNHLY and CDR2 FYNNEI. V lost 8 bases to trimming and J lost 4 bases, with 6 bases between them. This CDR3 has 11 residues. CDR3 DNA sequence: TGTGCCAGCCTCCAATACAATGAGCAGTTCTTC. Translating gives CASLQYNEQFF.

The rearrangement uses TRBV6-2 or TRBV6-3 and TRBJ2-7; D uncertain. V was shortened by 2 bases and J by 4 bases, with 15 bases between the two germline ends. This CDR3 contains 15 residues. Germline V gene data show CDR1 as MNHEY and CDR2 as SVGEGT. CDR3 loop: CASSYGQNPGYEQYV. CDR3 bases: TGTGCCAGCAGTTACGGCCAGAATCCCGGTTACGAGCAGTACGTC.

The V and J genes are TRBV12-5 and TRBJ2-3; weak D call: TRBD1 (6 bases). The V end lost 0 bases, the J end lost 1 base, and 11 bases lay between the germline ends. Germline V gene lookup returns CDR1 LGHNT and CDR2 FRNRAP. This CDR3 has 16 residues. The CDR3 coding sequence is TGTGCTAGTGGTTTGGTAACAGGGCCCCGCACAGATACGCAGTATTTT. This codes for CASGLVTGPRTDTQYF. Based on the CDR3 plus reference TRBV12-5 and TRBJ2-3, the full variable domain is DARVTQTPRHKVTEMGQEVTMRCQPILGHNTVFWYRQTMMQGLELLAYFRNRAPLDDSGMPKDRFSAEMPDATLATLKIQPSEPRDSAVYFCASGLVTGPRTDTQYFGPGTRLTVL.

Written as DNA, the CDR3 is TGTGCCAGCAGCCCAGGGCCCTTCGGCGAGCAGTACTTC. Translated: CASSPGPFGEQYF. The chain uses TRBV11-2 and TRBJ2-7, with TRBD1 as a possible D gene (5 bases). The germline CDR1 and CDR2 sequences are SGHAT and FQNNGV. Trimming took 5 bases from V and 6 from J, leaving 14 bases between them. The CDR3 has 13 amino acids.

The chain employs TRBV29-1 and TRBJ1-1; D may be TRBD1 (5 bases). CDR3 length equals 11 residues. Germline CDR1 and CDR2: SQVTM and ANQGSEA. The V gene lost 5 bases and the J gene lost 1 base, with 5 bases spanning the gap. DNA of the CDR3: TGCAGCGTTACAGGGAACACTGAAGCTTTCTTT. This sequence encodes CSVTGNTEAFF.

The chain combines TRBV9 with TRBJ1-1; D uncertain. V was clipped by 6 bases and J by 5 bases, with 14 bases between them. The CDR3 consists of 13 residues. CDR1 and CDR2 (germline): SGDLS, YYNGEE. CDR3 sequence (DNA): TGTGCCAGCATCCGGGTGGGAAAGACTGAAGCTTTCTTT. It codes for CASIRVGKTEAFF. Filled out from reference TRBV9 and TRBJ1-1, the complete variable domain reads DSGVTQTPKHLITATGQRVTLRCSPRSGDLSVYWYQQSLDQGLQFLIQYYNGEERAKGNILERFSAQQFPDLHSELNLSSLELGDSALYFCASIRVGKTEAFFGQGTRLTVV.

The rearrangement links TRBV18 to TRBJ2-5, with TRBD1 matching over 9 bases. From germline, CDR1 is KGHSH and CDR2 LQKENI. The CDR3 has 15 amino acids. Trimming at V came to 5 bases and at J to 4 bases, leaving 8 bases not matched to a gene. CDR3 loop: CASSSGQGIGETQYF. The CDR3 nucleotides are TGTGCCAGCTCATCGGGACAGGGTATAGGAGAGACCCAGTACTTC.

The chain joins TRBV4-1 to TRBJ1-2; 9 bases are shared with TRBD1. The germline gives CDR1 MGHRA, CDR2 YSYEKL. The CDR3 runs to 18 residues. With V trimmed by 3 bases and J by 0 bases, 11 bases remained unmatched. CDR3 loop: CASSHHTRGQGTNYGYTF. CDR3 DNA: TGCGCCAGCAGCCATCACACCCGGGGACAGGGTACTAACTATGGCTACACCTTC.

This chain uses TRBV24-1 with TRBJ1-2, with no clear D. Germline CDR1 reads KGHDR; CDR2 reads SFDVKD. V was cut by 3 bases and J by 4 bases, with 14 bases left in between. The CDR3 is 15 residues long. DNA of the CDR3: TGTGCCACCAGTGATAGTAGAGGAACTACCTATGGCTACACCTTC. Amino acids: CATSDSRGTTYGYTF.

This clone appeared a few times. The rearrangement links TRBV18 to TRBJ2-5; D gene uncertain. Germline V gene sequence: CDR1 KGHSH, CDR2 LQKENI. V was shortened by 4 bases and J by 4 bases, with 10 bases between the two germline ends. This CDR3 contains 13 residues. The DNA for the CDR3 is TGTGCCAGCTCACAGGGCGGCCGAGAGACCCAGTACTTC. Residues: CASSQGGRETQYF.

The CDR3 loop is CASSEGTSGFLTETQYF. CDR3 DNA sequence: TGTGCCAGCAGTGAGGGGACTAGCGGATTCCTCACAGAGACCCAGTACTTC. The chain recombines TRBV6-1 with TRBJ2-5; 11 nucleotides match TRBD2. V shed 3 bases, J shed 4 bases, and the junction held 10 bases outside the gene matches. The CDR3 covers 17 residues. The germline V gene has CDR1 MNHNS and CDR2 SASEGT.